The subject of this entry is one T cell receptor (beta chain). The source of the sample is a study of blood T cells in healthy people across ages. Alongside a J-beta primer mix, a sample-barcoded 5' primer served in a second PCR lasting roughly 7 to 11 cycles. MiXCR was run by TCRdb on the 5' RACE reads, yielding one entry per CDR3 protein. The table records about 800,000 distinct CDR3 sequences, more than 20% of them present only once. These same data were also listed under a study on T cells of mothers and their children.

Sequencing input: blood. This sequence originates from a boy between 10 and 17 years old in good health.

CDR3: CASSFAGTPYNEQFF. DNA of the CDR3: TGTGCCAGCAGCTTTGCCGGGACACCCTACAATGAGCAGTTCTTC. The J gene is TRBJ2-1, the V gene TRBV11-2, with D possibly matching TRBD1 (6 bases). The CDR3 is 15 amino acids. V dropped 3 bases and J dropped 2 bases, with 11 bases sitting between them. The V gene's germline CDR1 is SGHAT and CDR2 FQNNGV.